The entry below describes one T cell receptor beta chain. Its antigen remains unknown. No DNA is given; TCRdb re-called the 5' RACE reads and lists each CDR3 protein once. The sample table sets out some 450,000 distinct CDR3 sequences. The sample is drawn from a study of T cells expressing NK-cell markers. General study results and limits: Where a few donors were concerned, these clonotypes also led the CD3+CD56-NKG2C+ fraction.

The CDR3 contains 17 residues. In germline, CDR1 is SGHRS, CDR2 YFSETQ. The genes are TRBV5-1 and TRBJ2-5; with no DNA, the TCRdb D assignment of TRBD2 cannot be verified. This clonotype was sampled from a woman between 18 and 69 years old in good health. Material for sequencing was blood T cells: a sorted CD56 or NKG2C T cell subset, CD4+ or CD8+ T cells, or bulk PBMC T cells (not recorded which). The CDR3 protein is CASSLAVAGKARETQYF.